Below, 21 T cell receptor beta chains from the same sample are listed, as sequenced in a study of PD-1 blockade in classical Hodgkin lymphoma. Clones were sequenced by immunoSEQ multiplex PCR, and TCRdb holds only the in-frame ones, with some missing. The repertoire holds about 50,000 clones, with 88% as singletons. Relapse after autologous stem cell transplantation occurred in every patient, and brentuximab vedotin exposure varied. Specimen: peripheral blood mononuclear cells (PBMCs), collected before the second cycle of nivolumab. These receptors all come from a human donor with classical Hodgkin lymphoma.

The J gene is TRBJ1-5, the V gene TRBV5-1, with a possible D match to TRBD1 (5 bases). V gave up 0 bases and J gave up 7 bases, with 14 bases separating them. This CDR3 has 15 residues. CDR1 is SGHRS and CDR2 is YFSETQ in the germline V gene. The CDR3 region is CASSLAGGMEQPQHF. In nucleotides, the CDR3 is TGCGCCAGCAGCTTGGCCGGGGGTATGGAGCAGCCCCAGCATTTT.

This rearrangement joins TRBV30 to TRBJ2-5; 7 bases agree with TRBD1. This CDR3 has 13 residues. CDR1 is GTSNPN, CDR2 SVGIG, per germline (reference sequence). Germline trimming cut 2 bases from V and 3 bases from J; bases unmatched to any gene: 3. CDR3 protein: CAWSQTGKETQYF. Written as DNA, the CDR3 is TGTGCCTGGAGTCAGACAGGGAAAGAGACCCAGTACTTC.

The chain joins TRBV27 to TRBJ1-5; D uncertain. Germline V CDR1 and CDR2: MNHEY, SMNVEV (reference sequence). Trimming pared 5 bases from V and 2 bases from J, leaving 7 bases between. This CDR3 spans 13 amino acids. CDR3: CASSGQGNQPQHF. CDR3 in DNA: TGTGCCAGCAGTGGGCAGGGCAATCAGCCCCAGCATTTT.

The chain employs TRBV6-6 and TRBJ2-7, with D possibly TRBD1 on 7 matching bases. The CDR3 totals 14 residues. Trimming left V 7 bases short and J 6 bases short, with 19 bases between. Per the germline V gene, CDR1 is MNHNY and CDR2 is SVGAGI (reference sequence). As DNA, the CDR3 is TGTGCCAGCACCCAGGGGGGCGTCGGACTCGAGCAGTACTTC. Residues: CASTQGGVGLEQYF.

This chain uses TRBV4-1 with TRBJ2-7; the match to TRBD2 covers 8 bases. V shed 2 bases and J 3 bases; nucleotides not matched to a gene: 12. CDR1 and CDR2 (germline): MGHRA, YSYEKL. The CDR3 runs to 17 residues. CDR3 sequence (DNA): TGCGCCAGCAGCCAAAACAAAACTAGCGGAAAGTTCTACGAGCAGTACTTC. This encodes CASSQNKTSGKFYEQYF.

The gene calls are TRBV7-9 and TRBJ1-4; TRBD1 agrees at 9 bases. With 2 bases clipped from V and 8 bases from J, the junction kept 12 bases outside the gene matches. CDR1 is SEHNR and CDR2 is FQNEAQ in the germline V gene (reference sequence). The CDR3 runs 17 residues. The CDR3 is CASSLNRPGQGGEKLFF. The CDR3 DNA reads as TGTGCCAGCAGCTTAAACCGACCGGGACAGGGAGGGGAAAAACTGTTTTTT.

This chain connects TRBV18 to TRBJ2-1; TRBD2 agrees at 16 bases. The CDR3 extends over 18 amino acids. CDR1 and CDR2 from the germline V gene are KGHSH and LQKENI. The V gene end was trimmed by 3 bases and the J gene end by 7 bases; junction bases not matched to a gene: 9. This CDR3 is CASSPGLAGGRGGNEQFF. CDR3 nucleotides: TGTGCCAGCTCACCGGGACTAGCGGGGGGGAGAGGTGGAAATGAGCAGTTCTTC.

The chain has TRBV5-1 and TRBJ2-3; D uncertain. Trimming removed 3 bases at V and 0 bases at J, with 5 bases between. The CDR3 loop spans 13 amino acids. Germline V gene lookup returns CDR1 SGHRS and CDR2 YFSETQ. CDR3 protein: CASSSDSTDTQYF. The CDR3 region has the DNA TGCGCCAGCAGCTCCGATAGCACAGATACGCAGTATTTT.

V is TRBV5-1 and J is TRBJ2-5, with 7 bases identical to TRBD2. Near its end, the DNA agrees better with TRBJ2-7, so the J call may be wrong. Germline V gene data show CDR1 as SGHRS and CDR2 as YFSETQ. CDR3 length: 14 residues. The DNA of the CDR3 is TGCGCCAGCAGCACGGGACTATCGACCTACGAGCAGTACTTC. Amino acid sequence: CASSTGLSTYEQYF.

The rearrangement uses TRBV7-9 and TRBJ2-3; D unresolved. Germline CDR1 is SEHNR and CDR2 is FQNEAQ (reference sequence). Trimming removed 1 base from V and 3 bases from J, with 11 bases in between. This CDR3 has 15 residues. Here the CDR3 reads CASSLDDRRTDTQYF. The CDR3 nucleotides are TGTGCCAGCAGCTTAGACGACCGACGGACAGATACGCAGTATTTT. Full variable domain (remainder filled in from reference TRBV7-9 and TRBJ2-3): DTGVSQNPRHKITKRGQNVTFRCDPISEHNRLYWYRQTLGQGPEFLTYFQNEAQLEKSRLLSDRFSAERPKGSFSTLEIQRTEQGDSAMYLCASSLDDRRTDTQYFGPGTRLTVL.

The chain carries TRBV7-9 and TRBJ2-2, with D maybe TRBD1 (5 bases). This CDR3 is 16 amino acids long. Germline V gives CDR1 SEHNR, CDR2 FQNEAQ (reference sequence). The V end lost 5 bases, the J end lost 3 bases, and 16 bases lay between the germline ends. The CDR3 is CASSKSPGYHTGELFF. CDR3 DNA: TGTGCCAGCAGCAAGTCCCCAGGGTACCACACCGGGGAGCTGTTTTTT.

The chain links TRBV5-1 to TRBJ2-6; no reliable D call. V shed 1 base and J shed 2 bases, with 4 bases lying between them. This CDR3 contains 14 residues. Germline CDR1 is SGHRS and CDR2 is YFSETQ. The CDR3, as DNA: TGCGCCAGCAGCTTGAAGGCTGGGGCCAACGTCCTGACTTTC. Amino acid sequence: CASSLKAGANVLTF. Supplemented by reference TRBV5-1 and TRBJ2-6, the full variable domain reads KAGVTQTPRYLIKTRGQQVTLSCSPISGHRSVSWYQQTPGQGLQFLFEYFSETQRNKGNFPGRFSGRQFSNSRSEMNVSTLELGDSALYLCASSLKAGANVLTFGAGSRLTVL.

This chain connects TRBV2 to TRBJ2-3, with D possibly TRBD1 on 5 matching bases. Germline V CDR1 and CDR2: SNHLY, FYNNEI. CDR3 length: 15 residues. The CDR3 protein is CVTPQGPDSTDTQYF. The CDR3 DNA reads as TGTGTCACCCCCCAGGGTCCCGATAGCACAGATACGCAGTATTTT. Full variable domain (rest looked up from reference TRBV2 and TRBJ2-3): EPEVTQTPSHQVTQMGQEVILRCVPISNHLYFYWYRQILGQKVEFLVSFYNNEISEKSEIFDDQFSVERPDGSNFTLKIRSTKLEDSAMYFCVTPQGPDSTDTQYFGPGTRLTVL.

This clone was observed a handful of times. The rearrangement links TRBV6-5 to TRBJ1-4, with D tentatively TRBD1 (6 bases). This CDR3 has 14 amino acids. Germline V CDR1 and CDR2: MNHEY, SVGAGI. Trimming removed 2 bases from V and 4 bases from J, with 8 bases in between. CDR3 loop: CASSYGDNNEKLFF. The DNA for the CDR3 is TGTGCCAGCAGTTACGGGGACAATAATGAAAAACTGTTTTTT.

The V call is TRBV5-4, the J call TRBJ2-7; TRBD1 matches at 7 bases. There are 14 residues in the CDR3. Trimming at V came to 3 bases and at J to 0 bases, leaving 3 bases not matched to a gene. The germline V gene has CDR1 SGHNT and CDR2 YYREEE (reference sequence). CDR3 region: CASSSTGNSYEQYF. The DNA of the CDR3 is TGTGCCAGCAGCTCGACAGGGAACTCCTACGAGCAGTACTTC. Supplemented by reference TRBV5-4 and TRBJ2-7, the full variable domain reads ETGVTQSPTHLIKTRGQQVTLRCSSQSGHNTVSWYQQALGQGPQFIFQYYREEENGRGNFPPRFSGLQFPNYSSELNVNALELDDSALYLCASSSTGNSYEQYFGPGTRLTVT.

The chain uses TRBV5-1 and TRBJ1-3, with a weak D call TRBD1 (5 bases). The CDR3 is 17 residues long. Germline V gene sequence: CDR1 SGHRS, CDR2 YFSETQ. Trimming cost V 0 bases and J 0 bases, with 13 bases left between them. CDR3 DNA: TGCGCCAGCAGCTTGGGTTCCGACAGCCGCTCTGGAAACACCATATATTTT. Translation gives CASSLGSDSRSGNTIYF.

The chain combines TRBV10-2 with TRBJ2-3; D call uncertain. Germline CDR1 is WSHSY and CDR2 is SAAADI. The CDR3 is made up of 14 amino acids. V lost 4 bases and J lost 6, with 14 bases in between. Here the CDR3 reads CASSGAAYWDTQYF. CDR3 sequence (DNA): TGCGCCAGCAGTGGGGCGGCTTACTGGGATACGCAGTATTTT.

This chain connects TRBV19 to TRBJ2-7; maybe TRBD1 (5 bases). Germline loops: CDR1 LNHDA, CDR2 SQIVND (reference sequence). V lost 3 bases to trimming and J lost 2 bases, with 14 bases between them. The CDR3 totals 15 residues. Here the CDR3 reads CASSIFNRHPYEQYF. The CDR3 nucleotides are TGTGCCAGTAGTATCTTCAACAGGCATCCCTACGAGCAGTACTTC.

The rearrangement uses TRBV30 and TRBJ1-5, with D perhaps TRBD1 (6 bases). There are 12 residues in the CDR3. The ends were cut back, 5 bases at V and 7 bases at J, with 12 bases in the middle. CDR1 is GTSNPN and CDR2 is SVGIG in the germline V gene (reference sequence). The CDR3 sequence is CAWGVGGQPQHF. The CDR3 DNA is TGTGCCTGGGGGGTCGGGGGCCAGCCCCAGCATTTT.

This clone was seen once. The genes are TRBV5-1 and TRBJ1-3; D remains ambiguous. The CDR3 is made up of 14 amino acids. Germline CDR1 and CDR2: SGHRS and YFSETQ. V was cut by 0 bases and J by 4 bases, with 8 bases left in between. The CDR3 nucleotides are TGCGCCAGCAGCTTGGTAGGAGACGGAAACACCATATATTTT. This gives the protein CASSLVGDGNTIYF.

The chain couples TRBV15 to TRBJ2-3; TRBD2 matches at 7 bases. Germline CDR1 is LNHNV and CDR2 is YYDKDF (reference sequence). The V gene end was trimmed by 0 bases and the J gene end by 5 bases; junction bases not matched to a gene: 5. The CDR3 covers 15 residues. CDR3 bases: TGTGCCACCAGCAGAGAGGGGGGAGGGAGAGATACGCAGTATTTT. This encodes CATSREGGGRDTQYF.